Below are 15 T cell receptor beta chains sequenced from a single sample in a study of T cell responses to AZD1222 COVID-19 vaccine (dated by TCRdb to the early 2020s). This specimen's time point label, per the study, means: about 28 days (+/-7) after the second vaccine dose. The library was generated by the immunoSEQ multiplex PCR assay. Here the immuneACCESS table is served through TCRdb, limited to in-frame sequences with V and J called. Missing clones are a known gap in these copies; in checked studies unresolved V genes cover under half, and the rest lacks a known reason. The sample table holds about 70,000 clones, of which roughly four fifths were seen once. Under 8.5% of the sample lies in the top ten. This specimen consisted of peripheral blood, obtained 28 days after the second AZD1222 dose. The receptor source for this set is an adult who received the AZD1222 COVID-19 vaccine.

The V gene is TRBV19, the J gene TRBJ1-1; D ambiguous. Germline loops: CDR1 LNHDA, CDR2 SQIVND (reference sequence). Trimming left V 6 bases short and J 4 bases short, with 12 bases between. The CDR3 loop spans 13 amino acids. As DNA, the CDR3 is TGTGCCAGTAGCTATTGGGTTCTCACTGAAGCTTTCTTT. Translating gives CASSYWVLTEAFF.

This clone was seen more than once but under ten times. The rearrangement links TRBV29-1 to TRBJ1-4; D gene uncertain. This CDR3 contains 13 residues. V was trimmed by 2 bases and J by 3 bases, leaving 7 bases between them. CDR1 and CDR2 (germline): SQVTM, ANQGSEA. The CDR3 nucleotides are TGCAGCGTTGAACAGGACTCTAATGAAAAACTGTTTTTT. Protein sequence: CSVEQDSNEKLFF.

This sequence joins TRBV19 and TRBJ2-5, with D perhaps TRBD1 (6 bases). V lost 5 bases and J lost 0, with 10 bases in between. The CDR3 has 14 residues. Germline V gene sequence: CDR1 LNHDA, CDR2 SQIVND (reference sequence). CDR3 nucleotides: TGTGCCAGTAGTTCGGACAGAAACCAAGAGACCCAGTACTTC. It yields the protein CASSSDRNQETQYF.

The chain couples TRBV18 to TRBJ2-5; D remains unclear. CDR1 KGHSH and CDR2 LQKENI come from the germline V gene. V was clipped by 3 bases and J by 3 bases, with 8 bases between them. There are 13 residues in the CDR3. The CDR3 protein is CASSPLSKETQYF. The CDR3 nucleotides are TGTGCCAGCTCACCCCTTAGCAAAGAGACCCAGTACTTC.

This clone was seen once. The chain has TRBV5-1 and TRBJ2-7; 7 bases fit TRBD1. Germline loops: CDR1 SGHRS, CDR2 YFSETQ. Trimming cost V 4 bases and J 3 bases; bases outside gene matches: 10. This CDR3 region has 15 residues. CDR3 region: CASSARTGMDYEQYF. In nucleotides, the CDR3 is TGCGCCAGCAGCGCTAGGACAGGCATGGACTACGAGCAGTACTTC.

The table lists this clone with a few counts. J is TRBJ1-6 and V is TRBV5-1, with unresolved D. V was trimmed by 4 bases and J by 13 bases, leaving 24 bases between them. CDR1 is SGHRS, CDR2 YFSETQ, per germline. This CDR3 has 16 amino acids. CDR3 DNA sequence: TGCGCCAGCAGCCCCCGGATGGGGTCCCAACCTGACCCCCTCCACTTT. This sequence encodes CASSPRMGSQPDPLHF.

J is TRBJ1-4 and V is TRBV24-1; TRBD1 matches at 7 bases. Unmatched junction bases numbered 16, after V lost 8 bases and J lost 8 bases. The germline CDR1 and CDR2 sequences are KGHDR and SFDVKD. This CDR3 contains 16 residues. CDR3 nucleotides: TGTGCCACCACGGACGTAGGGACCAGGGGGGAAGAAAAACTGTTTTTT. Its protein product is CATTDVGTRGEEKLFF.

This chain uses TRBV3-1 (or the pseudogene TRBV3-2) with TRBJ1-3; D is undetermined. This CDR3 is built from 15 residues. Trimming removed 7 bases from V and 2 bases from J, with 15 bases in between. The germline V gene has CDR1 LGHDT and CDR2 YNNKEL (reference sequence). CDR3 in amino acids: CASTHGRAAGNTIYF. In DNA, the CDR3 is TGTGCCAGCACCCACGGTCGGGCGGCTGGAAACACCATATATTTT.

The table lists this clone with a count of one. The rearrangement uses TRBV7-9 and TRBJ2-7, with D perhaps TRBD1 (6 bases). Per germline, CDR1 SEHNR and CDR2 FQNEAQ (reference sequence). This CDR3 has 15 residues. V shed 4 bases and J shed 0 bases, with 13 bases lying between them. Here the CDR3 reads CASSYEGESSYEQYF. The CDR3, as DNA: TGTGCCAGCAGCTACGAGGGGGAGAGCTCCTACGAGCAGTACTTC.

This clone came up once. J is TRBJ2-3 and V is TRBV18, with D unresolved. Germline CDR1 is KGHSH and CDR2 is LQKENI. Trimming left V 1 base short and J 6 bases short, with 2 bases between. There are 11 residues in the CDR3. CDR3 protein: CASSPRDTQYF. For the CDR3, the DNA is TGTGCCAGCTCACCACGGGATACGCAGTATTTT.

This chain links TRBV27 with TRBJ2-7, with 10 bases fitting TRBD1. The CDR3 totals 12 residues. CDR1 is MNHEY, CDR2 SMNVEV, per germline (reference sequence). After removal of 8 bases from V and 5 bases from J, the junction contained 3 bases not matched to a gene. CDR3 sequence (DNA): TGTGCCAGCCGGGACAGGGGCGACGAGCAGTACTTC. Protein: CASRDRGDEQYF.

The V and J genes are TRBV27 and TRBJ2-3, with unresolved D. Germline assignment: CDR1 MNHEY and CDR2 SMNVEV (reference sequence). The length of the CDR3 is 15 residues. V shed 5 bases and J shed 1 base, with 13 bases lying between them. The chain's CDR3 is CASSINGWGTDTQYF. The CDR3 DNA follows: TGTGCCAGCAGTATAAATGGTTGGGGCACAGATACGCAGTATTTT.

The CDR3 bases are TGTGCCAGCAGTCAAAGGGGGGTAAGCAATCAGCCCCAGCATTTT. Protein: CASSQRGVSNQPQHF. The rearrangement links TRBV6-6 to TRBJ1-5, with a possible D match to TRBD1 (6 bases). Germline CDR1 and CDR2: MNHNY and SVGAGI (reference sequence). The CDR3 has 15 amino acids. V dropped 5 bases and J dropped 1 base, with 12 bases sitting between them.

The chain is built from TRBV19 and TRBJ1-5; 11 bases agree with TRBD1. Germline trimming cut 3 bases from V and 3 bases from J; bases unmatched to any gene: 10. The length of the CDR3 is 18 residues. CDR1 is LNHDA and CDR2 is SQIVND in the germline V gene (reference sequence). The CDR3 protein is CASSIEGQGAWNNQPQHF. The CDR3 DNA reads TGTGCCAGTAGTATCGAAGGACAGGGGGCATGGAACAATCAGCCCCAGCATTTT.

V gene TRBV29-1 combines with J gene TRBJ2-7; D call uncertain. The germline CDR1 and CDR2 sequences are SQVTM and ANQGSEA. V lost 4 bases and J lost 0, with 10 bases in between. This CDR3 has 13 residues. The CDR3 nucleotides read TGCAGCGTTGTAACCGACCTCTCCTACGAGCAGTACTTC. Its translation is CSVVTDLSYEQYF.